This entry is about one T cell receptor (beta chain). The data originate from a study of blood T cell repertoires in COVID-19. Libraries were prepared by immunoSEQ multiplex PCR; TCRdb keeps only in-frame clonotypes and omits some of them. The sample shows 180,000 or so clones, approximately 80% of them seen only once. The sequencing input was peripheral blood. The sequence was collected from a man aged 50 to 59 who had recovered from COVID-19.

The CDR3: CASSRGGGNSPLHF. The CDR3 region has the DNA TGTGCCAGCAGCCGTGGGGGAGGTAATTCACCCCTCCACTTT. V usage is TRBV9 and J usage is TRBJ1-6, with D possibly matching TRBD1 (5 bases). This CDR3 has 14 residues. The V end was cut by 4 bases, the J end by 6 bases, with 11 bases between. From germline, CDR1 is SGDLS and CDR2 YYNGEE. The variable domain in full, completed from reference TRBV9 and TRBJ1-6, reads DSGVTQTPKHLITATGQRVTLRCSPRSGDLSVYWYQQSLDQGLQFLIQYYNGEERAKGNILERFSAQQFPDLHSELNLSSLELGDSALYFCASSRGGGNSPLHFGNGTRLTVT.